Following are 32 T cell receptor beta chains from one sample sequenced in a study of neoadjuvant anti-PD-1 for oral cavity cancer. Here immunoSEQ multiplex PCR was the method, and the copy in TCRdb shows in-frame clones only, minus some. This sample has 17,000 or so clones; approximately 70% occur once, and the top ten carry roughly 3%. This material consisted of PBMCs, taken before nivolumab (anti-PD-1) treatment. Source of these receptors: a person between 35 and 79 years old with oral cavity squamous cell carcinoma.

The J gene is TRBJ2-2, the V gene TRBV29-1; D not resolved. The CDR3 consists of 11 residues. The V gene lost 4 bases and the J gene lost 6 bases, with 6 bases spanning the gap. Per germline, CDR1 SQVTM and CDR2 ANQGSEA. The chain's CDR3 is CSVAAPGELFF. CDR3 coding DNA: TGCAGCGTTGCCGCACCCGGGGAGCTGTTTTTT.

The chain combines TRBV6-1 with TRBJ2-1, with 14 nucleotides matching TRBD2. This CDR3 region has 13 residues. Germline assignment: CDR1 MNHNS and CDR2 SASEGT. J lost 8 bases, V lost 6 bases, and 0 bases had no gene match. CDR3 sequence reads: CASRTSGRDEQFF. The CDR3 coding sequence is TGTGCCAGCAGGACTAGCGGGAGGGATGAGCAGTTCTTC.

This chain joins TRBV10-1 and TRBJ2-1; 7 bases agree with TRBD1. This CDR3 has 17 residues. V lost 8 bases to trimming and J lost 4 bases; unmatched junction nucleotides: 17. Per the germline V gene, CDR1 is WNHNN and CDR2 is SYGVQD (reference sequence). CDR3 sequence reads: CASRRGLPPWGYNEQFF. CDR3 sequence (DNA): TGCGCCAGCCGAAGGGGGCTACCACCGTGGGGGTACAATGAGCAGTTCTTC.

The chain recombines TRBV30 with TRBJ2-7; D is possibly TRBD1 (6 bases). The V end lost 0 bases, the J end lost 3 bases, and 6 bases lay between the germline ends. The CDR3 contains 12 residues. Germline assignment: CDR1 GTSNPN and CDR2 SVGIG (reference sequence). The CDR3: CAWSVQGYEQYF. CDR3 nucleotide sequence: TGTGCCTGGAGTGTACAGGGCTACGAGCAGTACTTC.

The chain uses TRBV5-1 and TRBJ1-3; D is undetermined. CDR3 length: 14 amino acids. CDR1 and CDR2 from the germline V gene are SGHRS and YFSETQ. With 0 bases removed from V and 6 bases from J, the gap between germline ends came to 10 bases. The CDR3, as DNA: TGCGCCAGCAGCTTGGAGGGTTCCGCAAACACCATATATTTT. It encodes CASSLEGSANTIYF.

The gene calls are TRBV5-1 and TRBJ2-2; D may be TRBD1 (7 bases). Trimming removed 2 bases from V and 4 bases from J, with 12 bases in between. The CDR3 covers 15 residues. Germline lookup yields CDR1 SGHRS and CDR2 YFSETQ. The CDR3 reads CASSFRQGGTGELFF. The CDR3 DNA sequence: TGCGCCAGCAGCTTTCGACAGGGAGGCACCGGGGAGCTGTTTTTT.

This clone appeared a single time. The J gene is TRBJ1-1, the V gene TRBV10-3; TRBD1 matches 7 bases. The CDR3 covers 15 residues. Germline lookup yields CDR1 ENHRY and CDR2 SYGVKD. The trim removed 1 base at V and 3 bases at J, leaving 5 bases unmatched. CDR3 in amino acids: CAISELTGTDTEAFF. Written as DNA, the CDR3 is TGTGCCATCAGTGAGTTGACAGGGACGGACACTGAAGCTTTCTTT.

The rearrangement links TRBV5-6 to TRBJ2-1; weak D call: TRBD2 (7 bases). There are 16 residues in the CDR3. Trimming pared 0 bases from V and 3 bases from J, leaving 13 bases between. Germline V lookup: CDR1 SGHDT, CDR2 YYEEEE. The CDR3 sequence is CASSLGGGGSYNEQFF. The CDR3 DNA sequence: TGTGCCAGCAGCTTGGGTGGCGGGGGCAGCTACAATGAGCAGTTCTTC.

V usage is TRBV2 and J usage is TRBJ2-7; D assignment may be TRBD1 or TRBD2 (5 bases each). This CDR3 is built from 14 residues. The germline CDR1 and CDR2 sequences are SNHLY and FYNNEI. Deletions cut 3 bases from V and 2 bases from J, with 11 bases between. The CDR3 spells CASSERGRAYEQYF. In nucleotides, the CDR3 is TGTGCCAGCAGTGAGAGGGGAAGAGCCTACGAGCAGTACTTC.

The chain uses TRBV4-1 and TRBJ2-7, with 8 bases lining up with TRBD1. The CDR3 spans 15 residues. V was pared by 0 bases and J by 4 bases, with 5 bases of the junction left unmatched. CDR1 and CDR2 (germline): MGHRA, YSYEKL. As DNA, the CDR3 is TGCGCCAGCAGCCAAGAACAGGGGGGATTTTACGAGCAGTACTTC. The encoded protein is CASSQEQGGFYEQYF.

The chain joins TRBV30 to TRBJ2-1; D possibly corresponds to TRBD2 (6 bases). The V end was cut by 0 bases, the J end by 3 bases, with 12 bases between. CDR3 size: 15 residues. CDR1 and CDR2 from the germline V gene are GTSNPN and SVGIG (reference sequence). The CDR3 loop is CAWSVGGGNYNEQFF. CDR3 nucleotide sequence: TGTGCCTGGAGTGTTGGTGGGGGGAACTACAATGAGCAGTTCTTC.

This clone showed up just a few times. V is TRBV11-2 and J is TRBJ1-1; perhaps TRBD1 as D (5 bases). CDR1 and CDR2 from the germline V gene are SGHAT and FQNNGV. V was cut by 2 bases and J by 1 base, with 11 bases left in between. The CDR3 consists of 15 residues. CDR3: CASSLSQGTNTEAFF. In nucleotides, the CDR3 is TGTGCCAGCAGCTTAAGCCAGGGAACGAACACTGAAGCTTTCTTT.

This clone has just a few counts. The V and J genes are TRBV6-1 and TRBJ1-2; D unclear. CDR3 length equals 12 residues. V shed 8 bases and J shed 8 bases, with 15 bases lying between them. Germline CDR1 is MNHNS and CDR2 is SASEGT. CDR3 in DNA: TGTGCCAGCCCCTGGAGGGTGTGGGGCTACACCTTC. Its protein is CASPWRVWGYTF.

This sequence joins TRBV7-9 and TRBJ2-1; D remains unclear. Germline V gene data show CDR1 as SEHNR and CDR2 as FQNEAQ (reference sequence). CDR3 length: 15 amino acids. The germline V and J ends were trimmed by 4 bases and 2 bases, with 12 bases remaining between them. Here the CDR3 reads CASSSLYKTYNEQFF. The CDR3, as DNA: TGTGCCAGCAGCTCCCTGTATAAGACCTACAATGAGCAGTTCTTC.

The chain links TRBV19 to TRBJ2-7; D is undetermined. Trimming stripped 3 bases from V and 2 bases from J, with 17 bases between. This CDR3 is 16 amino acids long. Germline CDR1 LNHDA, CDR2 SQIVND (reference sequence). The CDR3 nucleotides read TGTGCCAGTAGTATTAGGGCAGCCGACCTTGCCTACGAGCAGTACTTC. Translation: CASSIRAADLAYEQYF.

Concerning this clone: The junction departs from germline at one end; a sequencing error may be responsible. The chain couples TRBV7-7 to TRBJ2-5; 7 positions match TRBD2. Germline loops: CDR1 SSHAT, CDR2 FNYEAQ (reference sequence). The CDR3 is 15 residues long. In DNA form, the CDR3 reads TGTGCTAGCAGCTTAGATTCGGGAGGAGGAGCGGCCCAGTACTTC. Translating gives CASSLDSGGGAAQYF.

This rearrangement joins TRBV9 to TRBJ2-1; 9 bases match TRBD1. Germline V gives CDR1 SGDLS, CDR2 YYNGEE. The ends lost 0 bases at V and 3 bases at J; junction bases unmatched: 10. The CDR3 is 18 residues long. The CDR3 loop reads CASSVVGGGQGLYNEQFF. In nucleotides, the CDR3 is TGTGCCAGCAGCGTAGTGGGAGGGGGACAGGGACTCTACAATGAGCAGTTCTTC. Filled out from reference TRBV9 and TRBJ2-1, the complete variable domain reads DSGVTQTPKHLITATGQRVTLRCSPRSGDLSVYWYQQSLDQGLQFLIQYYNGEERAKGNILERFSAQQFPDLHSELNLSSLELGDSALYFCASSVVGGGQGLYNEQFFGPGTRLTVL.

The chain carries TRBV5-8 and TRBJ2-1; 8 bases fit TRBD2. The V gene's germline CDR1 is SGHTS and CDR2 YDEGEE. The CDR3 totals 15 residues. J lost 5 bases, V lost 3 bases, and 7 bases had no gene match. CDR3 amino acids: CASSSRLALNNEQFF. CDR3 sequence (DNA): TGTGCCAGCAGCTCGCGACTAGCGCTTAACAATGAGCAGTTCTTC.

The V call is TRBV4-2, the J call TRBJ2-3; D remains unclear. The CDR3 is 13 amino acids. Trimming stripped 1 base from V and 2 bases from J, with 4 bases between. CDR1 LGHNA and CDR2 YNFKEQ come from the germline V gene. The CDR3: CASSQAFTDTQYF. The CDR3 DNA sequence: TGTGCCAGCAGCCAAGCTTTCACAGATACGCAGTATTTT.

CDR3 loop: CASKTDVGQNYGYTF. The CDR3, as DNA: TGTGCCAGCAAGACTGACGTTGGACAGAACTATGGCTACACCTTC. V is TRBV6-4 and J is TRBJ1-2; D is perhaps TRBD1 (6 bases). Germline CDR1 MRHNA, CDR2 SNTAGT. Trimming removed 7 bases from V and 2 bases from J, with 17 bases in between. The CDR3 totals 15 residues.

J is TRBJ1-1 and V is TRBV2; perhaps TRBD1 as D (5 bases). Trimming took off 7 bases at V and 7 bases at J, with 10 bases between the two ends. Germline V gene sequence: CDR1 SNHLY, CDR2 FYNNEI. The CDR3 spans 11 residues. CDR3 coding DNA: TGTGCCAGCAAGGAGGACATTGAAGCTTTCTTT. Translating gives CASKEDIEAFF.

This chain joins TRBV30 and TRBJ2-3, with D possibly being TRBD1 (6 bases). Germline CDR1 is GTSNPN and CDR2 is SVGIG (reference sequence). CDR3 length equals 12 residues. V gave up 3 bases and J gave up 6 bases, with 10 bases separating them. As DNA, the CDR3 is TGTGCCTGGAGCAGGGGCAGCGATACGCAGTATTTT. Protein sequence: CAWSRGSDTQYF. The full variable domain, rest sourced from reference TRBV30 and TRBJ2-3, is SQTIHQWPATLVQPVGSPLSLECTVEGTSNPNLYWYRQAAGRGLQLLFYSVGIGQISSEVPQNLSASRPQDRQFILSSKKLLLSDSGFYLCAWSRGSDTQYFGPGTRLTVL.

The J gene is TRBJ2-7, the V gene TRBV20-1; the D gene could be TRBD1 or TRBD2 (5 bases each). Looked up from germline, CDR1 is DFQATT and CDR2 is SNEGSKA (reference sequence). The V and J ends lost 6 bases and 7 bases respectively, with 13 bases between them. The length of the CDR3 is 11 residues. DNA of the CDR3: TGCAGTGCCCATTATTGGGGGGAGCAGTACTTC. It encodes CSAHYWGEQYF.

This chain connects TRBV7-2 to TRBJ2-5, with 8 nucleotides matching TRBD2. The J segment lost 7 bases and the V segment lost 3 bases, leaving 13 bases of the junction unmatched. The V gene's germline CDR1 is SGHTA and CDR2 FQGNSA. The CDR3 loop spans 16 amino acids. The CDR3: CASSLAGGRSVGTQYF. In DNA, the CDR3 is TGTGCCAGCAGCTTGGCGGGAGGCAGGTCTGTCGGGACCCAGTACTTC. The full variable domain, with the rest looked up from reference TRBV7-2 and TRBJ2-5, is GAGVSQSPSNKVTEKGKDVELRCDPISGHTALYWYRQSLGQGLEFLIYFQGNSAPDKSGLPSDRFSAERTGGSVSTLTIQRTQQEDSAVYLCASSLAGGRSVGTQYFGPGTRLLVL.

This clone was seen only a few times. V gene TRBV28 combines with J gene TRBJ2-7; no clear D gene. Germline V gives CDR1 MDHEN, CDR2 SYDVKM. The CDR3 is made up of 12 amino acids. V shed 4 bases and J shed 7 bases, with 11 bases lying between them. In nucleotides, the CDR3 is TGTGCCAGCAGTTCCCCTACGAGAGAGCAGTACTTC. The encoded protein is CASSSPTREQYF.

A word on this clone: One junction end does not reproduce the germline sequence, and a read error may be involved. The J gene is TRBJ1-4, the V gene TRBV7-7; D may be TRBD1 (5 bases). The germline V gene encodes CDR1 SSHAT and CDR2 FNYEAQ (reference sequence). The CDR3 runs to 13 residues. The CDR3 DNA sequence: TGTGCTAGCAGCCAGGGACTGGGAGAAAAACTGTTTTTT. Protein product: CASSQGLGEKLFF.

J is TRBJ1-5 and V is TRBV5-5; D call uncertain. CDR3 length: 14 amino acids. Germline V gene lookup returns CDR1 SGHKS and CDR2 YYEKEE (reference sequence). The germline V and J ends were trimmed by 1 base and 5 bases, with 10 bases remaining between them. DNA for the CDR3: TGTGCCAGCAGCTTGTATGCCGAATATCAGCCCCAGCATTTT. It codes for CASSLYAEYQPQHF.

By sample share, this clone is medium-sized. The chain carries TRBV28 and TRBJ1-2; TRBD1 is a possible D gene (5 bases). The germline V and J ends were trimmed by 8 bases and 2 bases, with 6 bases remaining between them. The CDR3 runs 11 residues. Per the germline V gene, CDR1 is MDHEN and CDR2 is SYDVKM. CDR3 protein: CASGGNYGYTF. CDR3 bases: TGTGCCAGCGGGGGGAACTATGGCTACACCTTC.

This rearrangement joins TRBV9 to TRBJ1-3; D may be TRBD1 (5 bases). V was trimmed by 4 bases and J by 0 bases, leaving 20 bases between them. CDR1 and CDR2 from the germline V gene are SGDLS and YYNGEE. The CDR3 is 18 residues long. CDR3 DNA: TGTGCCAGCAGCCCCCAACCGAGGGCGGGGGGCTCTGGAAACACCATATATTTT. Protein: CASSPQPRAGGSGNTIYF.

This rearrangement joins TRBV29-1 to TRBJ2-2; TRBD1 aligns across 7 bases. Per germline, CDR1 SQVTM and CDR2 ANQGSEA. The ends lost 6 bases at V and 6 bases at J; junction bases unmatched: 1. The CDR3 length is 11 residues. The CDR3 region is CSVGQAGELFF. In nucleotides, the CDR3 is TGCAGCGTCGGACAGGCCGGGGAGCTGTTTTTT.

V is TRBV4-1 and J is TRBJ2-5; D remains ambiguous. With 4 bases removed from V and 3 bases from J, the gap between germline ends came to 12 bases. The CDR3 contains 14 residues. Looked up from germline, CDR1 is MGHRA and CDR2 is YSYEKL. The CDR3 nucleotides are TGCGCCAGCAGCCCAGATCACAGCAAAGAGACCCAGTACTTC. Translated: CASSPDHSKETQYF.

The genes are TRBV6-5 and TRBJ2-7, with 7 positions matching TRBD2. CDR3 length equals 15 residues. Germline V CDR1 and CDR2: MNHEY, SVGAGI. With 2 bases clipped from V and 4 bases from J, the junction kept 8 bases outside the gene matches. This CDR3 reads CASSYRAGEGYEQYF. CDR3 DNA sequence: TGTGCCAGCAGTTACAGGGCGGGAGAGGGGTACGAGCAGTACTTC.